This T cell receptor (beta chain) is from a study of T cells in women clearing cervical HPV infection. Of note for this clone: From the germline J gene comes the end of the CDR3, since the read stops 3 residues before it.

CDR1 LNHNV and CDR2 YYDKDF come from the germline V gene (reference sequence). CDR3 length: 15 amino acids. TCRdb keeps only in-frame clones here, not all; method: immunoSEQ multiplex PCR. This sample contains tens of thousands of clones. The clonotype was recovered from a woman between 18 and 70 years old with a cervical HPV16 infection that either progressed to CIN3+ or cleared (not recorded which). Sequencing input: blood buffy coat. The chain uses TRBV15 and TRBJ2-2, with D possibly matching TRBD1 (6 bases). The CDR3 bases that were read are TGTGCCACCAGCAGGACACAGGGTCGAGGCGAAAAG. Encoded protein: CATSRTQGRGEK. The whole CDR3 protein reads CATSRTQGRGEKLFF.